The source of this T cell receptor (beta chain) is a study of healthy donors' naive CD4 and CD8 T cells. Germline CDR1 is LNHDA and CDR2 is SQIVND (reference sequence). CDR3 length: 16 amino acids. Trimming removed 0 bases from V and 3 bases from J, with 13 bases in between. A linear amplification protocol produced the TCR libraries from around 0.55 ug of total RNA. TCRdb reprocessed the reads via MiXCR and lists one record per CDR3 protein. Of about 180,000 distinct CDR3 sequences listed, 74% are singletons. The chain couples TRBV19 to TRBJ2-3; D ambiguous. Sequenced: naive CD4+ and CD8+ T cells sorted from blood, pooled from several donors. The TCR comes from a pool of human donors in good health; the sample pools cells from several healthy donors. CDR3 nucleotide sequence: TGTGCCAGTAGTATAGAGAAGAATCCTCCGACAGATACGCAGTATTTT. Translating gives CASSIEKNPPTDTQYF.